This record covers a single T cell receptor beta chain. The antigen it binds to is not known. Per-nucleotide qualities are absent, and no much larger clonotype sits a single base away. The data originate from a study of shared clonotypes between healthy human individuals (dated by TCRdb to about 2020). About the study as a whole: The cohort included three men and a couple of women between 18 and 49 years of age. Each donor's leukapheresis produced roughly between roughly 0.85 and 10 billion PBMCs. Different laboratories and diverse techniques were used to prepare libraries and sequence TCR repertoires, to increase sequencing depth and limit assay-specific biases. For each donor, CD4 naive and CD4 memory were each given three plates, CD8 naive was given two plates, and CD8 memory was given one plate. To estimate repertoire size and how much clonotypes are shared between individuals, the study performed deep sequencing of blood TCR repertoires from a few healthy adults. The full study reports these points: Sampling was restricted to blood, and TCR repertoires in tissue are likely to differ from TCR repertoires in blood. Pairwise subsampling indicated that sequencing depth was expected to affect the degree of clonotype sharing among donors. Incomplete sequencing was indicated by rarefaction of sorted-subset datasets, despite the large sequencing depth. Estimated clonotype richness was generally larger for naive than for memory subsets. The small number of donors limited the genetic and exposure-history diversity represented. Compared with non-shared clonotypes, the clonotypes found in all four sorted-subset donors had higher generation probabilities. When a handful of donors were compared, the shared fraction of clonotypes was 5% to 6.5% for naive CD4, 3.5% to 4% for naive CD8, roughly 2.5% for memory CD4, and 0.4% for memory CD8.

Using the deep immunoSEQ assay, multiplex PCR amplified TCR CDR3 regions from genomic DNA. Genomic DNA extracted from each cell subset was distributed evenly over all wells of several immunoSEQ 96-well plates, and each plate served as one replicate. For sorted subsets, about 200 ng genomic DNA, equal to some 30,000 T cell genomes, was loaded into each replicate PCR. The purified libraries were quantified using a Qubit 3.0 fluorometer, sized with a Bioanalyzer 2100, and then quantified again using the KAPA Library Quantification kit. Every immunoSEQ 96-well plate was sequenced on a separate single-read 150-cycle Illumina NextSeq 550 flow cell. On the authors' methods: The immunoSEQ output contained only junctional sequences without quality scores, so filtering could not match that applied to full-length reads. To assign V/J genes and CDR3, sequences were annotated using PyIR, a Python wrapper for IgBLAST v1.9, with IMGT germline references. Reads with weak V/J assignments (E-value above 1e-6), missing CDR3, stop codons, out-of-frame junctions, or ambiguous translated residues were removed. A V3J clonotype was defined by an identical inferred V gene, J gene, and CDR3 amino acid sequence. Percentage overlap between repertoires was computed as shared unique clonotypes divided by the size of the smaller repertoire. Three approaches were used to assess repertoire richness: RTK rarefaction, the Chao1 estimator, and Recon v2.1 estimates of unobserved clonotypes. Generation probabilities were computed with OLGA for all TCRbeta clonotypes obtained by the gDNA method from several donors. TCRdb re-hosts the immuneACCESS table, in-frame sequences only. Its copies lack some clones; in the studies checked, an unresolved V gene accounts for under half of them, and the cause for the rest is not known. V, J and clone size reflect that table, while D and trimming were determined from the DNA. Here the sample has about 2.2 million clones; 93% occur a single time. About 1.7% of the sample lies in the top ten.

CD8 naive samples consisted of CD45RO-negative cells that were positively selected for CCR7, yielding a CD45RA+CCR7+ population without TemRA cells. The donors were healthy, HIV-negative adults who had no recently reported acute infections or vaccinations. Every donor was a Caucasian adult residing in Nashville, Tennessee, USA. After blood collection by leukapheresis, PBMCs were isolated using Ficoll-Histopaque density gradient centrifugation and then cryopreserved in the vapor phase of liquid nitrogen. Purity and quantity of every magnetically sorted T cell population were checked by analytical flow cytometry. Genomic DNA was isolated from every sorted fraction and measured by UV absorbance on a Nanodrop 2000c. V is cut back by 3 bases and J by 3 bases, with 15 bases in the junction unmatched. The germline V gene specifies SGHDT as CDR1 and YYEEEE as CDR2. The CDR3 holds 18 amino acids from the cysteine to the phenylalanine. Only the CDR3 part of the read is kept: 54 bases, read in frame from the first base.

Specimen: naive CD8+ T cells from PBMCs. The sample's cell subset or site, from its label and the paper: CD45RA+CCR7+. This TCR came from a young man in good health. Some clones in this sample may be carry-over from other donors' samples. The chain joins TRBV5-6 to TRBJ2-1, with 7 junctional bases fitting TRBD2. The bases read TGTGCCAGCAGCTATGATAACCCGAGGGAGGGCCGCTACAATGAGCAGTTCTTC. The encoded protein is CASSYDNPREGRYNEQFF. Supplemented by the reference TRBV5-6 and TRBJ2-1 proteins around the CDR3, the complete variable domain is DAGVTQSPTHLIKTRGQQVTLRCSPKSGHDTVSWYQQALGQGPQFIFQYYEEEERQRGNFPDRFSGHQFPNYSSELNVNALLLGDSALYLCASSYDNPREGRYNEQFFGPGTRLTVL.